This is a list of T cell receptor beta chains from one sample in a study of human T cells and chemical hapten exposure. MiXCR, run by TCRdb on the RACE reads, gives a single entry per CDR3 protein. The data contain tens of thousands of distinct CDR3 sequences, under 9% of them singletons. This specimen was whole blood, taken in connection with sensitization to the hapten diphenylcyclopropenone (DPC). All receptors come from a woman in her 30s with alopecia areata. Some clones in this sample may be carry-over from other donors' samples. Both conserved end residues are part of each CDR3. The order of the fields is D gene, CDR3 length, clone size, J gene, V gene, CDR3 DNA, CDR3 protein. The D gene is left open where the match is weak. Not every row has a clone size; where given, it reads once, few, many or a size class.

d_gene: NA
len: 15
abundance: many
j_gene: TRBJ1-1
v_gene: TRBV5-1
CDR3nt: TGCGCCAGCAGCTTGGCTGATGCGGGTAGGACTGAAGCTTTCTTT
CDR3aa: CASSLADAGRTEAFF

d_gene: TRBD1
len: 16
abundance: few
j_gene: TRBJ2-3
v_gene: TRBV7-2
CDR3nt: TGTGCCAGCAGCACGCCTCTGGACAGGACAACAGATACGCAGTATTTT
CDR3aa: CASSTPLDRTTDTQYF

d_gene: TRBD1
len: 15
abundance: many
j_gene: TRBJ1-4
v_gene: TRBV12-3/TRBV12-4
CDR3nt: TGTGCCAGCACCAACAATGACAGGGGATATGGAAAACTGTTTTTT
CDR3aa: CASTNNDRGYGKLFF

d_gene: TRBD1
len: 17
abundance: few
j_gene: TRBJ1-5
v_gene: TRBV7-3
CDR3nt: TGTGCCAGCAGCTTAAGAAGTGCAGGGGGCTTGTATCAGCCCCAGCATTTT
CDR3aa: CASSLRSAGGLYQPQHF

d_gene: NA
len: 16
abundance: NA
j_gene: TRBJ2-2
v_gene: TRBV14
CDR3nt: TGTGCCAGCAGCCAAATGGGACAAGGAATTGCCGGGGAGCTGTTTTTT
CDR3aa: CASSQMGQGIAGELFF

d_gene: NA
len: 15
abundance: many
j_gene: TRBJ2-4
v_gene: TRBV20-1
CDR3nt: TGCAGTGCTAGAGATACTCGGGGAGCCAAAAACATTCAGTACTTC
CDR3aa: CSARDTRGAKNIQYF

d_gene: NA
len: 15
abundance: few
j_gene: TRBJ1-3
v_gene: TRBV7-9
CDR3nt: TGTGCCAGCAGCTTATGGGGGGCCTCTGGAAACACCATATATTTT
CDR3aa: CASSLWGASGNTIYF

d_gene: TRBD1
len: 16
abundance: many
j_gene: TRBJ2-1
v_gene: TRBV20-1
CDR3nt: TGCAGTGCTAGAGCCGACGGGACAGGGACATGGAATGAGCAGTTCTTC
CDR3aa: CSARADGTGTWNEQFF

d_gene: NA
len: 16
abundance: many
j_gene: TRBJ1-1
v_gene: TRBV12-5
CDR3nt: TGTGCTAGTGGTTTGGTAGCCGGGACACGGCCTACTGAAGCTTTCTTT
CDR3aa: CASGLVAGTRPTEAFF

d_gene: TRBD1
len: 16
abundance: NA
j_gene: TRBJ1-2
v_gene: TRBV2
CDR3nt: TGTGCCAGCAGTGTAGGACAGGGAGGTCTACATTCGGGCTACACCTTC
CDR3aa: CASSVGQGGLHSGYTF

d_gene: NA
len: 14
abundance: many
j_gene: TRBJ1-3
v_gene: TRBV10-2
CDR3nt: TGCGCCAGCAGTGGTCGGCGATCTGGAAACACCATATATTTT
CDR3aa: CASSGRRSGNTIYF

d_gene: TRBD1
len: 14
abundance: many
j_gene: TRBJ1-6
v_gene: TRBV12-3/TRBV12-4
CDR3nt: TGTGCCAGCAGACTAGGACAGGACCAGGGCACCCTCCACTTT
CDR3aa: CASRLGQDQGTLHF

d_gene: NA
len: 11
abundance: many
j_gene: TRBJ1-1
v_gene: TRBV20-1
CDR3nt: TGCAGTGCTAGAGATTATGGAAAGGCTTTCTTT
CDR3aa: CSARDYGKAFF

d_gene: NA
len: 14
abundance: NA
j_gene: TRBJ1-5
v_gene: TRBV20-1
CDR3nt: TGCAGTGCTAGTATGGGGGGGTCGGGTCAGCCCCAGCATTTT
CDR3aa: CSASMGGSGQPQHF

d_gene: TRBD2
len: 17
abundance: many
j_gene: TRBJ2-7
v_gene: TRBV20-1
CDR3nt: TGCAGTGCTAGCCGGCTAGCGGGGGGGCGGGGGAGCAACGAGCAGTACTTC
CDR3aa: CSASRLAGGRGSNEQYF

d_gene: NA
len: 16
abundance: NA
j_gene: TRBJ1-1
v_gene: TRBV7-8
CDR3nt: TGTGCCAGCAGCTTAGTGGAACAGGTTTGGGGAACTGAAGCTTTCTTT
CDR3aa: CASSLVEQVWGTEAFF

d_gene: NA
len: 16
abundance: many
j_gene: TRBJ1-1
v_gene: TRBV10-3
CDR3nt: TGTGCCATCAGTGAGTCCCCAGCTGGCGGGGGCACTGAAGCTTTCTTT
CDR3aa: CAISESPAGGGTEAFF

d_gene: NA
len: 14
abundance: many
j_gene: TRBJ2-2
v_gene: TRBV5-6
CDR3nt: TGTGCCAGCAGCTTTGGTGAGAACACCGGGGAGCTGTTTTTT
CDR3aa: CASSFGENTGELFF

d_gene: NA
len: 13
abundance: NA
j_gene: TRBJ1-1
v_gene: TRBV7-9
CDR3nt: TGTGCCAGCAGCGAAGCAGAGGGGACTGAAGCTTTCTTT
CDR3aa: CASSEAEGTEAFF

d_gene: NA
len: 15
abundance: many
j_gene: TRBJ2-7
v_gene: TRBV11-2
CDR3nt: TGTGCCACCTCCGCACAGGGTGGCTATACCTACGAGCAGTACTTC
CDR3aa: CATSAQGGYTYEQYF

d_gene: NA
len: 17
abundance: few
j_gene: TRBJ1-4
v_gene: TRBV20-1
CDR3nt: TGCAGTGCTAGAGATCTACGGTTTCGGCCAACTAATGAAAAACTGTTTTTT
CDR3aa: CSARDLRFRPTNEKLFF

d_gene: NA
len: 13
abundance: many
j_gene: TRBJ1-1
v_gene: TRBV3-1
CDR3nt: TGTGCCAGCAGCCAGACAGTGAACACTGAAGCTTTCTTT
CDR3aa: CASSQTVNTEAFF

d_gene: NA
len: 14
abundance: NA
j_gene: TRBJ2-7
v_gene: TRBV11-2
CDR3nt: TGTGCCAGCAGAGCGATTGCAGGGCGCTACGAGCAGTACTTC
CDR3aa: CASRAIAGRYEQYF

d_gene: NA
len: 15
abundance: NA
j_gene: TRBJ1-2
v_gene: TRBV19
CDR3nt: TGTGCCAGTAGTATAATAGGGGATCTTAACTATGGCTACACCTTC
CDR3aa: CASSIIGDLNYGYTF

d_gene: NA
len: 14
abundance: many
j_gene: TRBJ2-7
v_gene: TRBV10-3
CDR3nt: TGTGCCATCAGTGAGTCGGGGCAGGCCTACGAGCAGTACTTC
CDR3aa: CAISESGQAYEQYF

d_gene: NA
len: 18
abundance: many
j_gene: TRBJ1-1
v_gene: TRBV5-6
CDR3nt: TGTGCCAGCAGCTTGGTGAGGAGGGCAGGACCCATGAACACTGAAGCTTTCTTT
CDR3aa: CASSLVRRAGPMNTEAFF

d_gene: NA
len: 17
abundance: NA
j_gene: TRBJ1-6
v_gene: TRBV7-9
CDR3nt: TGTGCCAGCAGCACTTCGACAGCTAACTCCTATAATTCACCCCTCCACTTT
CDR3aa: CASSTSTANSYNSPLHF

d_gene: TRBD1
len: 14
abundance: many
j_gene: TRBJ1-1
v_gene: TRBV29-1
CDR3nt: TGCAGCGTTGCCCGACAGGGTTTCGGCACTGAAGCTTTCTTT
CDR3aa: CSVARQGFGTEAFF

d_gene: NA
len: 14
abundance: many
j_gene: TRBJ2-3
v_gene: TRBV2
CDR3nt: TGTGCCAGCAACTCGCGGGGAAGCACAGATACGCAGTATTTT
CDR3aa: CASNSRGSTDTQYF

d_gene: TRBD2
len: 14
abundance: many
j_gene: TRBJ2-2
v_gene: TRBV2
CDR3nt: TGTGCCAGCAATCAGCGGGAGAACACCGGGGAGCTGTTTTTT
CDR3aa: CASNQRENTGELFF

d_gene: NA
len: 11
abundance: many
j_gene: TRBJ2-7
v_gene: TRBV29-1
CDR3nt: TGCAGCGTTGAAATCTGGGGCGAGCAGTACTTC
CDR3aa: CSVEIWGEQYF

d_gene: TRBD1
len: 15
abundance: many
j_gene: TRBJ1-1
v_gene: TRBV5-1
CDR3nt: TGCGCCAGCAGCTTCGCCGGACAGGGGGCAGCTGAAGCTTTCTTT
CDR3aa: CASSFAGQGAAEAFF

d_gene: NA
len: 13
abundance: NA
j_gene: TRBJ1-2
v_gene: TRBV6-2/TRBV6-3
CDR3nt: TGTGCCAGCAGTTCCCAGGGGACGAGGGGCTACACCTTC
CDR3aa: CASSSQGTRGYTF

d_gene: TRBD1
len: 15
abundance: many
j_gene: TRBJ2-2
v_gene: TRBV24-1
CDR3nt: TGTGCCACCAGTGACCCTAGACAGGGGGTTGAAGAGCTGTTTTTT
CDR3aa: CATSDPRQGVEELFF

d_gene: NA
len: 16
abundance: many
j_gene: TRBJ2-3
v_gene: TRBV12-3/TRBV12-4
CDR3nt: TGTGCCAGCAGTTTTTTTCGGGGATCAGGCACAGATACGCAGTATTTT
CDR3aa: CASSFFRGSGTDTQYF

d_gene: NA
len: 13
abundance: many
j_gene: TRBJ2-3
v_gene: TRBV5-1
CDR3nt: TGCGCCAGCAACCGAGGAGCGACAGATACGCAGTATTTT
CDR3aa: CASNRGATDTQYF

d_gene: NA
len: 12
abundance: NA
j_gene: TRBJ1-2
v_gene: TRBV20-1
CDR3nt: TGCAGTGCTAGTCCCGGTGGCGATGGCTACACCTTC
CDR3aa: CSASPGGDGYTF

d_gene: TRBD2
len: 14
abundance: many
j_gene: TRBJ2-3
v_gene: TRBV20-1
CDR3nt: TGCAGTGGAAAGCGGGGGGCCCGCACAGATACGCAGTATTTT
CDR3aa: CSGKRGARTDTQYF

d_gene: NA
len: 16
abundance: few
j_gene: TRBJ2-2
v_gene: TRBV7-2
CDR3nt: TGTGCCAGCAGCTTAGGGGTAGAACTGAACACCGGGGAGCTGTTTTTT
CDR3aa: CASSLGVELNTGELFF

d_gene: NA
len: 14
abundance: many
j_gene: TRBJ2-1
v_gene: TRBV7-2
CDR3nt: TGTGCCAGCGTGGTGGCTATCACGAGCAATGAGCAGTTCTTC
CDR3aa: CASVVAITSNEQFF

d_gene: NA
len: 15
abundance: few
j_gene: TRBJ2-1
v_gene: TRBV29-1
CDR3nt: TGCAGCTTTTCTCCGGACCAAATCTCCTACAATGAGCAGTTCTTC
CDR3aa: CSFSPDQISYNEQFF

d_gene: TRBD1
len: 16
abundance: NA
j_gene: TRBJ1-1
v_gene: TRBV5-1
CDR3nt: TGCGCCAGCAGCTTGTGGGGACAGGGGGCTGGCACTGAAGCTTTCTTT
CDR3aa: CASSLWGQGAGTEAFF

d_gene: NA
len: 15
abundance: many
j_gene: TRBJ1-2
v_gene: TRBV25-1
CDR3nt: TGTGCCAGCAGTGATAACAAAGGGGATAGCTATGGCTACACCTTC
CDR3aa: CASSDNKGDSYGYTF

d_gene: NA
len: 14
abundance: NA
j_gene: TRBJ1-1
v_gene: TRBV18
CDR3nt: TGTGCCAGCTCACCCGAGCCGGGAGTCACTGAAGCTTTCTTT
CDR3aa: CASSPEPGVTEAFF

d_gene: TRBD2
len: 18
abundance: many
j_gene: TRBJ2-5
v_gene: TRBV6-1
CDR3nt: TGTGCCAGCAGTTATACCGGGACTAGCGGGGTTCGCCAAGAGACCCAGTACTTC
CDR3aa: CASSYTGTSGVRQETQYF

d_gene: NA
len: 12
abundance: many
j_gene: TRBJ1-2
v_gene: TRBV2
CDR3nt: TGTGCCAGCAGTGCGGACAGCTATGGCTACACCTTC
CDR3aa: CASSADSYGYTF

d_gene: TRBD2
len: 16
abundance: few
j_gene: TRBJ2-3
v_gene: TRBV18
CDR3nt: TGTGCCAGCTCACCACCCGGACTAGCGGGGTCGGATACGCAGTATTTT
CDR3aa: CASSPPGLAGSDTQYF

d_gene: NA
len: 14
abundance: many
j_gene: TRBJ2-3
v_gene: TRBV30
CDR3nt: TGTGCCTGGAGTCCAGGGCCTAACACAGATACGCAGTATTTT
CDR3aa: CAWSPGPNTDTQYF

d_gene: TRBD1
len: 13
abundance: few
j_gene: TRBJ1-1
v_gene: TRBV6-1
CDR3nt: TGTGCCAGCAGTGGTGACAGGGGCGCTGAAGCTTTCTTT
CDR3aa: CASSGDRGAEAFF

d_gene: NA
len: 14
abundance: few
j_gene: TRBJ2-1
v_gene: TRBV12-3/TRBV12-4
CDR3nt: TGTGCCAGCAGTTTAGCGTTCGCGGCCGGAGAGCAGTTCTTC
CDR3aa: CASSLAFAAGEQFF